The 23 T cell receptor beta chains below come from one sample, sequenced in a study of blood T cell repertoires in COVID-19. Data came from immunoSEQ multiplex PCR; TCRdb stores just in-frame clones and leaves some out. Altogether 150,000 to 200,000 clones are present, about nine tenths being singletons, with the ten largest covering 0.53%. Sequencing was carried out using peripheral blood. The receptors originated from a man over 45 with acute or convalescent COVID-19.

J is TRBJ2-5 and V is TRBV28, with D possibly being TRBD1 (7 bases). Germline V gene sequence: CDR1 MDHEN, CDR2 SYDVKM. V was trimmed by 5 bases and J by 4 bases, leaving 14 bases between them. This CDR3 has 14 residues. This CDR3 is CASSKWQGGETQYF. CDR3 in DNA: TGTGCCAGCAGTAAATGGCAGGGGGGAGAGACCCAGTACTTC.

This clone appeared a single time. This chain connects TRBV28 to TRBJ2-6, with 8 bases fitting TRBD1. V shed 4 bases, J shed 2 bases, and the junction held 1 base outside the gene matches. This CDR3 has 15 amino acids. Germline V gene data show CDR1 as MDHEN and CDR2 as SYDVKM. The CDR3 DNA is TGTGCCAGCAGTTCGACAGGGGCTGGGGCCAACGTCCTGACTTTC. Its translation is CASSSTGAGANVLTF.

The genes are TRBV18 and TRBJ1-4, with unresolved D. The CDR3 length is 13 residues. V was trimmed by 6 bases and J by 10 bases, leaving 15 bases between them. The germline V gene encodes CDR1 KGHSH and CDR2 LQKENI. The CDR3 spells CASSPGARGKLFF. As DNA, the CDR3 is TGTGCCAGCTCGCCGGGAGCCCGAGGAAAACTGTTTTTT.

V and J are TRBV13 and TRBJ2-7, with 15 bases matching TRBD2. Germline CDR1 reads PRHDT; CDR2 reads FYEKMQ (reference sequence). After removal of 4 bases from V and 0 bases from J, the junction contained 4 bases not matched to a gene. This CDR3 comprises 17 residues. The CDR3, as DNA: TGTGCCAGCAGCTGGACTAGCGGGGGGGCGAGCTCCTACGAGCAGTACGTC. It is translated as CASSWTSGGASSYEQYV.

The chain couples TRBV19 to TRBJ1-4; D is unresolved. The germline gives CDR1 LNHDA, CDR2 SQIVND (reference sequence). The V end was cut by 5 bases, the J end by 4 bases, with 11 bases between. This CDR3 is built from 14 residues. The CDR3 DNA reads as TGTGCCAGTAGTGCCCTCGAGGGTAATGAAAAACTGTTTTTT. It is translated as CASSALEGNEKLFF.

The V call is TRBV11-2, the J call TRBJ2-2; 8 bases map to TRBD2. The CDR3 contains 15 residues. J was trimmed by 5 bases and V by 2 bases; bases with no gene match: 4. Germline V lookup: CDR1 SGHAT, CDR2 FQNNGV. The CDR3 protein is CASSLPAGVTGELFF. The CDR3 DNA is TGTGCCAGCAGCTTACCAGCGGGGGTAACCGGGGAGCTGTTTTTT.

V is TRBV6-1 and J is TRBJ1-6; D is ambiguous. The V gene lost 2 bases and the J gene lost 4 bases, with 9 bases spanning the gap. Germline V gene sequence: CDR1 MNHNS, CDR2 SASEGT. This CDR3 has 15 residues. The CDR3 DNA reads TGTGCCAGCAGTGAATCTAGATTTTATAATTCACCCCTCCACTTT. Translating gives CASSESRFYNSPLHF.

The chain links TRBV5-1 to TRBJ2-5; a possible D gene is TRBD1 (6 bases). V was clipped by 2 bases and J by 1 base, with 9 bases between them. The CDR3 totals 14 residues. Germline loops: CDR1 SGHRS, CDR2 YFSETQ. The CDR3 reads CASSLNRAQETQYF. The CDR3 region has the DNA TGCGCCAGCAGCTTAAACAGGGCCCAAGAGACCCAGTACTTC.

This chain connects TRBV6-2 or TRBV6-3 to TRBJ1-3, with TRBD1 as a possible D gene (6 bases). This CDR3 is built from 15 residues. Germline lookup yields CDR1 MNHEY and CDR2 SVGEGT. Deletions cut 2 bases from V and 0 bases from J, with 8 bases between. The CDR3 DNA reads as TGTGCCAGCAGTTACGTGGACAGCTCTGGAAACACCATATATTTT. Protein sequence: CASSYVDSSGNTIYF.

This clone has a single count. The chain has TRBV13 and TRBJ2-7, with TRBD1 identical over 8 bases. The CDR3 is 14 amino acids. Germline assignment: CDR1 PRHDT and CDR2 FYEKMQ (reference sequence). Germline trimming cut 5 bases from V and 3 bases from J; bases unmatched to any gene: 6. The CDR3 DNA sequence: TGTGCCAGCAGCCCGCGGACAGGGAGCTACGAGCAGTACTTC. Amino acids: CASSPRTGSYEQYF.

The CDR3 reads CASSKGSMSGSSTDTQYF. The CDR3 nucleotides read TGTGCCAGTAGTAAGGGGTCGATGAGCGGGTCTAGCACAGATACGCAGTATTTT. V and J are TRBV19 and TRBJ2-3, with D possibly TRBD2 on 6 matching bases. The CDR3 is 18 residues long. The germline V and J ends were trimmed by 4 bases and 0 bases, with 20 bases remaining between them. The germline CDR1 and CDR2 sequences are LNHDA and SQIVND (reference sequence).

V is TRBV18 and J is TRBJ2-1; possibly TRBD1 for D (6 bases). V gave up 5 bases and J gave up 6 bases, with 14 bases separating them. CDR1 KGHSH and CDR2 LQKENI come from the germline V gene. CDR3 length: 14 residues. In DNA form, the CDR3 reads TGTGCCAGCTCAGCCGACAGGACGGTCAATGAGCAGTTCTTC. Translated: CASSADRTVNEQFF.

V usage is TRBV28 and J usage is TRBJ1-2; D is uncertain. CDR3 length equals 11 residues. V lost 10 bases, J lost 0 bases, and 6 bases lay in between. Looked up from germline, CDR1 is MDHEN and CDR2 is SYDVKM. CDR3: CAIGSNYGYTF. DNA for the CDR3: TGTGCCATTGGCTCTAACTATGGCTACACCTTC.

The chain is built from TRBV6-5 and TRBJ2-1; D might be TRBD1 (6 bases). The CDR3 consists of 16 residues. The germline V gene has CDR1 MNHEY and CDR2 SVGAGI. Trimming left V 0 bases short and J 6 bases short, with 15 bases between. The CDR3 DNA reads as TGTGCCAGCAGTTACTCGGCTTACAGGGAAGCCAATGAGCAGTTCTTC. This sequence encodes CASSYSAYREANEQFF.

This chain connects TRBV5-1 to TRBJ1-2; TRBD1 matches at 9 bases. Trimming cost V 4 bases and J 4 bases; bases outside gene matches: 5. This CDR3 is 14 amino acids long. CDR1 is SGHRS and CDR2 is YFSETQ in the germline V gene. In nucleotides, the CDR3 is TGCGCCAGCAGCCTAGGACAGGGGAGCTATGGCTACACCTTC. As protein: CASSLGQGSYGYTF.

The rearrangement joins TRBV4-3 to TRBJ2-1; 9 bases agree with TRBD1. J was trimmed by 6 bases and V by 1 base; bases with no gene match: 10. The CDR3 contains 17 residues. Germline V lookup: CDR1 LGHNA, CDR2 YSLEER. In DNA, the CDR3 is TGCGCCAGCAGCCAAGCCCTGGGACAGGGCGCCTCCAATGAGCAGTTCTTC. It yields the protein CASSQALGQGASNEQFF.

This clone has just one count. The V and J genes are TRBV7-9 and TRBJ2-7; the D gene is possibly TRBD1 (5 bases). Germline V gives CDR1 SEHNR, CDR2 FQNEAQ (reference sequence). CDR3 length equals 12 residues. Trimming took off 3 bases at V and 11 bases at J, with 14 bases between the two ends. The CDR3 here is CASSFDQGGKYF. The DNA of the CDR3 is TGTGCCAGCAGCTTTGACCAGGGTGGCAAGTACTTC. Using reference TRBV7-9 and TRBJ2-7 for the parts outside the CDR3, the full variable domain is DTGVSQNPRHKITKRGQNVTFRCDPISEHNRLYWYRQTLGQGPEFLTYFQNEAQLEKSRLLSDRFSAERPKGSFSTLEIQRTEQGDSAMYLCASSFDQGGKYFGPGTRLTVT.

The CDR3 bases are TGTGCCAGCAGTGAACGGGCAAATGGGGGGTCTTATGGCTACACCTTC. Amino acid sequence: CASSERANGGSYGYTF. The chain recombines TRBV6-1 with TRBJ1-2; D might be TRBD1 (5 bases). V was clipped by 2 bases and J by 5 bases, with 18 bases between them. This CDR3 comprises 16 residues. The V gene's germline CDR1 is MNHNS and CDR2 SASEGT.

This clone appeared once. The chain recombines TRBV15 with TRBJ1-5, with 11 bases that match TRBD1. V lost 2 bases and J lost 4; bases outside the gene matches: 7. The CDR3 spans 17 residues. The V gene's germline CDR1 is LNHNV and CDR2 YYDKDF (reference sequence). CDR3 nucleotide sequence: TGTGCCACCAGCAGATCAAGGACAGGGGGCTCTAATCAGCCCCAGCATTTT. Its translation is CATSRSRTGGSNQPQHF. Full variable domain (remainder filled in from reference TRBV15 and TRBJ1-5): DAMVIQNPRYQVTQFGKPVTLSCSQTLNHNVMYWYQQKSSQAPKLLFHYYDKDFNNEADTPDNFQSRRPNTSFCFLDIRSPGLGDTAMYLCATSRSRTGGSNQPQHFGDGTRLSIL.

The chain has TRBV6-1 and TRBJ1-4; 7 nucleotides align to TRBD1. V shed 0 bases and J 3 bases; nucleotides not matched to a gene: 7. Looked up from germline, CDR1 is MNHNS and CDR2 is SASEGT. The CDR3 is made up of 17 amino acids. The CDR3: CASSEALRGQANEKLFF. The CDR3 nucleotides read TGTGCCAGCAGTGAAGCGCTAAGGGGGCAGGCTAATGAAAAACTGTTTTTT.

The chain couples TRBV15 to TRBJ2-2; D possibly corresponds to TRBD2 (5 bases). From germline, CDR1 is LNHNV and CDR2 YYDKDF (reference sequence). With 1 base removed from V and 8 bases from J, the gap between germline ends came to 8 bases. This CDR3 is 13 amino acids long. The CDR3 loop reads CATSRVTGGELFF. The CDR3 DNA follows: TGTGCCACCAGCAGAGTCACGGGGGGGGAGCTGTTTTTT.

This chain uses TRBV3-1 (or the pseudogene TRBV3-2) with TRBJ2-7; D is possibly TRBD1 (6 bases). Germline-derived CDR1 and CDR2 are LGHDT and YNNKEL (reference sequence). V lost 1 base, J lost 4 bases, and 17 bases lay in between. The CDR3 has 16 amino acids. CDR3 sequence reads: CASSQVTGRIAYEQYF. CDR3 in DNA: TGTGCCAGCAGCCAAGTCACAGGGAGAATCGCGTACGAGCAGTACTTC.

This sequence joins TRBV28 and TRBJ1-6; tentatively, D is TRBD1 (5 bases). The V end lost 5 bases, the J end lost 9 bases, and 26 bases lay between the germline ends. The CDR3 is 18 amino acids. From germline, CDR1 is MDHEN and CDR2 SYDVKM. CDR3 sequence reads: CASSVPSRWGERSSPLHF. CDR3 bases: TGTGCCAGCAGTGTCCCGTCGAGGTGGGGGGAAAGGAGTTCACCCCTCCACTTT.